This T cell receptor (beta chain) was sequenced in a study of T-cell memory formation after mild COVID-19. As for the study in general: In these data, TCR clusters were largely donor specific. Study-wide points: For second-wave clones that peaked at day 37, SARS-CoV-2 specificity went unverified. Day 15 to 85 contracting clones showed balanced CD4/CD8; later expanders leaned CD4+. Contracting CD4+ clones were located mainly in CM and EM, and CD8+ clones in EMRA.

The CDR3 spans 13 residues. The V and J ends lost 7 bases and 4 bases, in that order; junction bases with no gene match: 4. CDR1 and CDR2 (germline): MNHEY, SMNVEV (reference sequence). Regarding this clonotype: The antigen is not known.

TCRdb reprocessed the 5' RACE reads with MiXCR, giving one entry per CDR3 protein. The sample lists roughly 150,000 distinct CDR3 sequences, roughly a quarter occurring once. The clonotype was recovered from an adult woman who had mild COVID-19 (a few samples of this study predate the infection). Cell type and time point are not known. Sequencing used PBMCs or a T cell subset sorted from them (not recorded which). The chain is built from TRBV27 and TRBJ2-5; 9 bases map to TRBD1. The CDR3 reads CASTPGQGETQYF. DNA of the CDR3: TGTGCCAGCACCCCGGGACAGGGAGAGACCCAGTACTTC.